The text below deals with one T cell receptor beta chain. The sample is drawn from a study of blood T cell repertoires in COVID-19. Study as a whole: Material from acute and convalescent COVID-19 was sourced from the United States, Italy and Spain. T cells, B-cell-depleted T cells, or PBMCs provided the cDNA or gDNA that served as material.

The V and J ends lost 1 base and 3 bases respectively, with 8 bases between them. This CDR3 comprises 14 residues. CDR1 and CDR2 from the germline V gene are LGHDT and YNNKEL (reference sequence). Per the authors' pipeline: Reference gene primer amplification gave nucleated cell count estimates. Method: immunoSEQ multiplex PCR; TCRdb's copy keeps in-frame clones and lacks some. V, J and clone size derive from that table, while D and trimming were established from the DNA sequence. Of about 290,000 clones listed, about 85% are singletons. This clonotype was sampled from a woman in her forties or fifties with active or convalescent COVID-19. The chain links TRBV3-1 (or the pseudogene TRBV3-2) to TRBJ2-3, with no clear D. Sequencing was carried out using peripheral blood. The CDR3 sequence is CASSQGARTDTQYF. The DNA of the CDR3 is TGTGCCAGCAGCCAAGGGGCCCGGACAGATACGCAGTATTTT.